This T cell receptor beta chain comes out of a study of Tregs in tolerant kidney transplant recipients. CDR1 and CDR2 (germline): MNHEY, SMNVEV (reference sequence). The CDR3 consists of 16 residues. Generated by immunoSEQ multiplex PCR, the TCRdb table keeps only in-frame clones and is missing some. The sample has about 87,000 clones, over 85% seen once. Sequences were derived from CD4+ T cells from blood, sampled before the transplant. This sequence was found in a human donor who received a combined kidney and bone marrow transplant. The J gene is TRBJ2-5, the V gene TRBV27; 9 bases match TRBD2. TRBJ2-7 matches the DNA end more closely, so the J call is doubtful. The chain's CDR3 is CASSPTYLLAGYEQYF. As DNA, the CDR3 is TGTGCCAGCAGTCCCACATACCTACTAGCGGGCTACGAGCAGTACTTC.